This T cell receptor (beta chain) was sequenced during a study of blood T cell repertoires in COVID-19. On the study more broadly: Samples representing acute and convalescent COVID-19 were sourced from the United States, Italy and Spain.

Measured with immunoSEQ multiplex PCR; TCRdb has only the in-frame clones, and not every one. The repertoire consists of hundreds of thousands of clones, with 70% to 90% occurring once and the leading ten covering around 0.92%. V was cut by 0 bases and J by 4 bases, with 9 bases left in between. CDR3 size: 14 residues. Germline loops: CDR1 KGHSH, CDR2 LQKENI. In terms of age and location, participants ranged from roughly 18 to 89 years and lived in about 25 US areas. Which cohort a participant joined came from the clinical history participants gave. Two negative PCRs, clearance, or symptom resolution characterized the recovered Cohort 3 donors.

This TCR was recovered from a woman aged 25 to 39 who had recovered from COVID-19. The genes are TRBV18 and TRBJ1-2; TRBD1 might be the D (5 bases). Sequencing was done on a sample of PBMCs or T cells enriched from blood (not recorded which). CDR3 in DNA: TGTGCCAGCTCACCACCAGGGGCCGGCTATGGCTACACCTTC. Protein product: CASSPPGAGYGYTF.